A few counts support the clone carrying this TCR beta chain. The antigen remains unidentified. The V segment lost 2 bases and the J segment 4 bases; nucleotides outside the gene matches: 4. Germline values: CDR1 ENHRY, CDR2 SYGVKD. The CDR3 totals 14 residues. The time point here: persistent/refractory GD, antithyroid drugs over 5 years with positive TRAb. The TCR library was made from RNA that had been extracted from PBMCs in TRIzol. These data are taken from a study of regulatory T cells in long-lasting Graves disease. The study, taken as a whole, reports: Patients with persistent disease showed a bias toward TRBV28, TRBJ1-2 and TRBJ2-5. TCR diversity in persistent Graves' patients was below that of newly diagnosed ones. Rather than thyroid tissue, only peripheral blood underwent study.

CDR3 regions were amplified by Arm-PCR using iRepertoire HTBI primers to build TCR beta libraries. TCRdb passed the multiplex PCR reads through MiXCR, listing each CDR3 protein once. The profile shows 650,000 to 700,000 distinct CDR3 sequences, around 30% of them singletons. This clonotype was obtained from a female donor with Graves disease. The J gene is TRBJ1-2, the V gene TRBV10-3, with 7 bases identical to TRBD1. The material was peripheral blood mononuclear cells (PBMCs), obtained when the disease was refractory, from a patient treated with antithyroid drugs. The CDR3 DNA reads TGTGCCATCAGTGAGGACAGGGTCCTCTATGGCTACACCTTC. Amino acids: CAISEDRVLYGYTF.